This entry lists 18 T cell receptor beta chains sequenced from one sample in a study of CD8 T cells in ankylosing spondylitis. TCRdb re-derived calls from the 5' RACE reads in MiXCR, one entry per CDR3 protein. The sample has 250,000 to 350,000 distinct CDR3 sequences; about 20% are singletons. Sequenced material: blood, either unsorted or a sorted T cell fraction (not recorded which). These receptors all stem from a female donor with ankylosing spondylitis or in good health (not recorded which).

Written as DNA, the CDR3 is TGTGCCACCAGTGGTGGGTCATTAGAGACCCAGTACTTC. Protein sequence: CATSGGSLETQYF. The chain links TRBV24-1 to TRBJ2-5; D remains unclear. The germline V gene has CDR1 KGHDR and CDR2 SFDVKD. The ends were cut back, 5 bases at V and 4 bases at J, with 10 bases in the middle. CDR3 length: 13 amino acids.

This clonotype was seen a handful of times. In nucleotides, the CDR3 is TGTGCCAGCAGCTCAACTAGCGGTCAGTTCTTC. It encodes CASSSTSGQFF. J is TRBJ2-1 and V is TRBV27; TRBD2 matches at 8 bases. This CDR3 has 11 residues. J lost 13 bases, V lost 6 bases, and 5 bases had no gene match. Per germline, CDR1 MNHEY and CDR2 SMNVEV (reference sequence).

The rearrangement uses TRBV4-3 and TRBJ2-6; D is unclear. Germline CDR1 is LGHNA and CDR2 is YSLEER. The CDR3 sequence is 16 residues long. V was cut by 0 bases and J by 0 bases, with 6 bases left in between. This CDR3 is CASSQDRSSGANVLTF. The DNA of the CDR3 is TGCGCCAGCAGCCAAGACCGCAGCTCTGGGGCCAACGTCCTGACTTTC.

The rearrangement uses TRBV29-1 and TRBJ2-5; D uncertain. V was shortened by 1 base and J by 5 bases, with 14 bases between the two germline ends. This CDR3 is 14 amino acids long. The germline V gene encodes CDR1 SQVTM and CDR2 ANQGSEA. CDR3 sequence reads: CSVEGILTRETQYF. CDR3 in DNA: TGCAGCGTTGAAGGTATCTTGACGAGGGAGACCCAGTACTTC.

This clonotype was observed a few times. This chain joins TRBV27 and TRBJ1-2, with 7 bases fitting TRBD1. The length of the CDR3 is 13 residues. Germline V gives CDR1 MNHEY, CDR2 SMNVEV (reference sequence). With 2 bases clipped from V and 5 bases from J, the junction kept 2 bases outside the gene matches. The CDR3 nucleotides are TGTGCCAGCAGTTTACACAGGGGATATGGCTACACCTTC. Translating gives CASSLHRGYGYTF.

V usage is TRBV28 and J usage is TRBJ2-7; 8 bases fit TRBD1. V lost 8 bases to trimming and J lost 2 bases; unmatched junction nucleotides: 5. Looked up from germline, CDR1 is MDHEN and CDR2 is SYDVKM. The CDR3 covers 13 residues. The CDR3 protein is CASWTGNPYEQYF. The DNA for the CDR3 is TGTGCCAGCTGGACAGGGAATCCCTACGAGCAGTACTTC.

This clonotype was counted a few times. The CDR3: CASILTSGANVLTF. The DNA for the CDR3 is TGTGCCAGCATTCTCACCTCTGGGGCCAACGTCCTGACTTTC. The V and J genes are TRBV6-2 or TRBV6-3 and TRBJ2-6; D not resolved. Between the trimmed V and J ends, which lost 7 bases and 0 bases, there was a span of 7 bases. Germline loops: CDR1 MNHEY, CDR2 SVGEGT. This CDR3 is built from 14 residues.

This clonotype was recorded many times. DNA for the CDR3: TGTGCCAGCAGCTTAGGACAGGTTAACTATGGCTACACCTTC. Amino acids: CASSLGQVNYGYTF. The chain joins TRBV7-2 to TRBJ1-2; tentative D call: TRBD1 (6 bases). The CDR3 loop spans 14 amino acids. Germline loops: CDR1 SGHTA, CDR2 FQGNSA. Between the trimmed V and J ends, which lost 1 base and 1 base, there was a span of 7 bases.

The chain recombines TRBV2 with TRBJ1-5; 7 nucleotides agree with TRBD1. Trimming at V came to 10 bases and at J to 7 bases, leaving 10 bases not matched to a gene. Germline V gene lookup returns CDR1 SNHLY and CDR2 FYNNEI. The CDR3 covers 13 residues. CDR3: CATEQGRGQPQHF. CDR3 nucleotide sequence: TGTGCCACCGAACAGGGGAGGGGACAGCCCCAGCATTTT. The full variable domain, in which reference TRBV2 and TRBJ1-5 provide the parts outside the CDR3, is EPEVTQTPSHQVTQMGQEVILRCVPISNHLYFYWYRQILGQKVEFLVSFYNNEISEKSEIFDDQFSVERPDGSNFTLKIRSTKLEDSAMYFCATEQGRGQPQHFGDGTRLSIL.

The J gene is TRBJ2-5, the V gene TRBV6-1; TRBD1 is a possible D gene (6 bases). The germline V gene has CDR1 MNHNS and CDR2 SASEGT. Trimming took off 6 bases at V and 6 bases at J, with 17 bases between the two ends. The CDR3 is made up of 14 amino acids. DNA for the CDR3: TGTGCCAGCAGCACTGGGGGCAGGGGCCAGACCCAGTACTTC. Amino acid sequence: CASSTGGRGQTQYF.

The chain links TRBV28 to TRBJ2-1; 9 nucleotides agree with TRBD2. The trim removed 7 bases at V and 9 bases at J, leaving 13 bases unmatched. CDR3 length: 15 amino acids. CDR1 MDHEN and CDR2 SYDVKM come from the germline V gene. CDR3 region: CASIPTSGAIGEQFF. CDR3 DNA: TGTGCCAGCATCCCGACTAGCGGTGCCATCGGTGAGCAGTTCTTC.

This clonotype has more than one count but fewer than ten. The chain is built from TRBV30 and TRBJ1-1; D is perhaps TRBD1 (5 bases). V was pared by 2 bases and J by 5 bases, with 15 bases between. Germline-derived CDR1 and CDR2 are GTSNPN and SVGIG (reference sequence). The CDR3 is 14 residues long. The CDR3 loop is CAWSMGPGGTEAFF. The CDR3 bases are TGTGCCTGGAGTATGGGACCGGGAGGGACTGAAGCTTTCTTT.

This chain connects TRBV5-8 to TRBJ2-1, with D perhaps TRBD1 or TRBD2 (5 bases each). Trimming took 0 bases from V and 0 from J, leaving 13 bases between them. The CDR3 extends over 17 amino acids. Germline CDR1 SGHTS, CDR2 YDEGEE. CDR3 bases: TGTGCCAGCAGCTTGGCGAGAGGGGACCCCTCCTACAATGAGCAGTTCTTC. This translates into CASSLARGDPSYNEQFF. Supplemented by reference TRBV5-8 and TRBJ2-1, the full variable domain reads EAGVTQSPTHLIKTRGQQATLRCSPISGHTSVYWYQQALGLGLQFLLWYDEGEERNRGNFPPRFSGRQFPNYSSELNVNALELEDSALYLCASSLARGDPSYNEQFFGPGTRLTVL.

This chain uses TRBV7-2 with TRBJ2-3, with D perhaps being TRBD1 or TRBD2 (5 bases each). This CDR3 comprises 14 residues. Per the germline V gene, CDR1 is SGHTA and CDR2 is FQGNSA. V shed 7 bases and J shed 9 bases, with 20 bases lying between them. DNA of the CDR3: TGTGCCAGCAAGGACGGGATCCGACAGAAAACGCAGTATTTT. Its translation: CASKDGIRQKTQYF.

This clonotype was counted between two and nine times. V and J are TRBV7-8 and TRBJ2-3, with D hard to call. The CDR3 extends over 13 amino acids. CDR1 and CDR2 (germline): SGHVS, FQNEAQ. The V end was cut by 1 base, the J end by 3 bases, with 5 bases between. The CDR3 spells CASSLERTDTQYF. The CDR3 DNA follows: TGTGCCAGCAGCTTAGAGAGAACAGATACGCAGTATTTT.

This clonotype was counted only a few times. This CDR3 is CSAPAPRLTASTDTQYF. The CDR3 DNA reads TGCAGTGCTCCAGCTCCAAGACTGACCGCTAGCACAGATACGCAGTATTTT. This chain connects TRBV20-1 to TRBJ2-3; D uncertain. Germline CDR1 DFQATT, CDR2 SNEGSKA (reference sequence). The CDR3 covers 17 residues. The V gene lost 5 bases and the J gene lost 0 bases, with 21 bases spanning the gap.

This clonotype has a handful of counts. This sequence joins TRBV20-1 and TRBJ2-6; D gene uncertain. Germline-derived CDR1 and CDR2 are DFQATT and SNEGSKA (reference sequence). The ends were cut back, 6 bases at V and 0 bases at J, with 18 bases in the middle. CDR3 length: 17 amino acids. The CDR3 DNA sequence: TGCAGTGCCTCTCGAGGCAGCCCAAGCTCTGGGGCCAACGTCCTGACTTTC. As protein: CSASRGSPSSGANVLTF.

This chain links TRBV15 with TRBJ1-5; D not certain. There are 22 residues in the CDR3. The germline CDR1 and CDR2 sequences are LNHNV and YYDKDF (reference sequence). Trimming took off 0 bases at V and 0 bases at J, with 27 bases between the two ends. CDR3 in DNA: TGTGCCACCAGCAGAGATAGCCTTAACGACGGAGGATTTGTCTATAGCAATCAGCCCCAGCATTTT. Residues: CATSRDSLNDGGFVYSNQPQHF.